This is a list of T cell receptor beta chains from one sample in a study of monozygotic twins with inflammatory bowel disease. TCRdb derives one entry per CDR3 protein from the 5' RACE reads, leaving out DNA. The record lists approximately 40,000 distinct CDR3 sequences, of which the ten most abundant hold about 5%. Material for sequencing was blood. These receptor sequences come from a human donor with ulcerative colitis or Crohn's disease, or a healthy co-twin of an affected twin (not recorded which). CDR3s include the opening cysteine and the closing phenylalanine or tryptophan. The order of the fields is V gene, J gene, CDR3 protein.

v_gene: TRBV9; j_gene: TRBJ1-5; CDR3aa: CASSPSPGGGGQPQHF
v_gene: TRBV6-2/TRBV6-3; j_gene: TRBJ1-5; CDR3aa: CASSPRFGQVTDSNQPQHF
v_gene: TRBV10-3; j_gene: TRBJ2-2; CDR3aa: CAIKAGTPGELFF
v_gene: TRBV20-1; j_gene: TRBJ2-3; CDR3aa: CSARGGVWGTDTQYF
v_gene: TRBV21-1; j_gene: TRBJ2-7; CDR3aa: CASRRTSGTEQYF
v_gene: TRBV19; j_gene: TRBJ1-1; CDR3aa: CASSRLNTEAFF
v_gene: TRBV7-9; j_gene: TRBJ1-4; CDR3aa: CASSSTGPNEKLFF
v_gene: TRBV2; j_gene: TRBJ2-3; CDR3aa: CASNIAGTDTQYF
v_gene: TRBV18; j_gene: TRBJ2-5; CDR3aa: CASSSGEAETQYF
v_gene: TRBV5-1; j_gene: TRBJ1-5; CDR3aa: CASSDGGTTAQPQHF
v_gene: TRBV7-9; j_gene: TRBJ1-2; CDR3aa: CASSPSGRTGGGYTF
v_gene: TRBV2; j_gene: TRBJ2-1; CDR3aa: CASRRTSGNGEQFF
v_gene: TRBV28; j_gene: TRBJ2-2; CDR3aa: CASSSRTSGRVLTGELFF
v_gene: TRBV7-2; j_gene: TRBJ2-1; CDR3aa: CASSLARRVQGDEQFF
v_gene: TRBV10-1; j_gene: TRBJ2-7; CDR3aa: CASSETTGTRDEQYF
v_gene: TRBV28; j_gene: TRBJ2-7; CDR3aa: CASTSRLTPRIEQYF
v_gene: TRBV5-1; j_gene: TRBJ2-3; CDR3aa: CASSFLAGGRDTQYF
v_gene: TRBV7-2; j_gene: TRBJ2-7; CDR3aa: CASSLGGTDTYEQYF
v_gene: TRBV28; j_gene: TRBJ2-1; CDR3aa: CASSPRYGHGPEQFF
v_gene: TRBV15; j_gene: TRBJ2-3; CDR3aa: CATSRGTGTTTDTQYF
v_gene: TRBV18; j_gene: TRBJ1-2; CDR3aa: CASSPDRNYGYTF
v_gene: TRBV5-1; j_gene: TRBJ2-1; CDR3aa: CASSLTLSGMNIEQFF
v_gene: TRBV20-1; j_gene: TRBJ2-1; CDR3aa: CSARAPSSGSYNEQFF
v_gene: TRBV27; j_gene: TRBJ2-7; CDR3aa: CASSSGLLTYEQYF
v_gene: TRBV20-1; j_gene: TRBJ1-2; CDR3aa: CSARGDVANCGYTF
v_gene: TRBV7-2; j_gene: TRBJ1-3; CDR3aa: CASSVGSRAAGNTIYF
v_gene: TRBV11-3; j_gene: TRBJ2-2; CDR3aa: CASSPWGTGVGELFF
v_gene: TRBV27; j_gene: TRBJ2-3; CDR3aa: CASSNHRQGGTDTQYF